This is a list of T cell receptor beta chains from one sample in a study of blood T cell repertoires in COVID-19. The data were produced by immunoSEQ multiplex PCR, yet TCRdb's version contains in-frame clones alone and is incomplete. Of 75,000 to 100,000 clones in the sample, approximately 90% were seen once. The sample taken for sequencing was peripheral blood. The origin of the receptors is a human donor in a cohort sampled during active COVID-19. The CDR3 runs from the conserved cysteine through the conserved F or W. Each record gives: CDR3 protein, CDR3 DNA, clone size, D gene, V gene, J gene. The D gene is left open where the match is weak. Size is omitted from some rows. Given values are once, few, many or a class for expanded clones.

CDR3 protein: CASSPSGHQKLEQYF; CDR3 DNA: TGTGCCAGCAGCCCCTCCGGACACCAAAAATTGGAGCAGTACTTC; clone size: -; D gene: -; V gene: TRBV13; J gene: TRBJ2-7
CDR3 protein: CASSRGAGTTLDNEQFF; CDR3 DNA: TGTGCCAGCTCACGTGGGGCCGGGACTACCTTGGACAATGAGCAGTTCTTC; clone size: -; D gene: TRBD2; V gene: TRBV18; J gene: TRBJ2-1
CDR3 protein: CASHHAGEAFF; CDR3 DNA: TGCGCCAGCCACCATGCAGGGGAAGCTTTCTTT; clone size: few; D gene: -; V gene: TRBV10-2; J gene: TRBJ1-1
CDR3 protein: CASSPPGLAGGGELFF; CDR3 DNA: TGTGCCAGCAGCCCCCCGGGACTAGCGGGAGGCGGGGAGCTGTTTTTT; clone size: -; D gene: TRBD2; V gene: TRBV13; J gene: TRBJ2-2
CDR3 protein: CASSFGVGTGELFF; CDR3 DNA: TGCGCCAGCAGCTTTGGAGTGGGCACCGGGGAGCTGTTTTTT; clone size: -; D gene: -; V gene: TRBV5-1; J gene: TRBJ2-2
CDR3 protein: CASSLRKRLAGGRTDTQYF; CDR3 DNA: TGTGCCAGCAGTTTGCGAAAGCGGCTAGCGGGGGGCAGGACAGATACGCAGTATTTT; clone size: -; D gene: TRBD2; V gene: TRBV28; J gene: TRBJ2-3
CDR3 protein: CASSVGPGMEYEQYF; CDR3 DNA: TGTGCCAGCAGCGTAGGTCCAGGGATGGAATACGAGCAGTACTTC; clone size: -; D gene: -; V gene: TRBV9; J gene: TRBJ2-7
CDR3 protein: CASSLLTSGGAYNEQFF; CDR3 DNA: TGTGCCAGCAGCCTGTTGACTAGCGGGGGGGCATACAATGAGCAGTTCTTC; clone size: -; D gene: TRBD2; V gene: TRBV5-4; J gene: TRBJ2-1
CDR3 protein: CASSPHYASTDTQYF; CDR3 DNA: TGCGCCAGCAGCCCCCACTATGCTAGCACAGATACGCAGTATTTT; clone size: -; D gene: -; V gene: TRBV10-2; J gene: TRBJ2-3
CDR3 protein: CASSFSTGTYGYTF; CDR3 DNA: TGTGCCAGCAGTTTTTCAACAGGGACCTATGGCTACACCTTC; clone size: -; D gene: -; V gene: TRBV6-5; J gene: TRBJ1-2
CDR3 protein: CASSPGGEDEQYF; CDR3 DNA: TGTGCCAGCTCACCAGGGGGGGAGGACGAGCAGTACTTC; clone size: once; D gene: TRBD2; V gene: TRBV18; J gene: TRBJ2-7
CDR3 protein: CASSVLGRGNEQFF; CDR3 DNA: TGTGCCAGCAGCGTTCTAGGAAGGGGCAATGAGCAGTTCTTC; clone size: -; D gene: -; V gene: TRBV5-6; J gene: TRBJ2-1
CDR3 protein: CASRAGSSVDEQFF; CDR3 DNA: TGTGCCAGCAGAGCTGGGTCTAGCGTCGATGAGCAGTTCTTC; clone size: -; D gene: -; V gene: TRBV2; J gene: TRBJ2-1
CDR3 protein: CASSPGQGLSTAFF; CDR3 DNA: TGTGCCAGCAGCCCAGGACAGGGTTTAAGTACGGCTTTCTTT; clone size: -; D gene: TRBD1; V gene: TRBV7-2; J gene: TRBJ1-1
CDR3 protein: CASSPGSSGQPQHF; CDR3 DNA: TGCGCCAGCAGCCCAGGTAGCAGCGGACAGCCCCAGCATTTT; clone size: -; D gene: -; V gene: TRBV5-1; J gene: TRBJ1-5
CDR3 protein: CASSSPGQGNTEAFF; CDR3 DNA: TGTGCCAGCAGCTCCCCTGGACAGGGGAACACTGAAGCTTTCTTT; clone size: -; D gene: TRBD1; V gene: TRBV7-9; J gene: TRBJ1-1
CDR3 protein: CASSPPGTVNTEAFF; CDR3 DNA: TGTGCCAGCAGCCCGCCCGGGACAGTGAACACTGAAGCTTTCTTT; clone size: -; D gene: TRBD1; V gene: TRBV9; J gene: TRBJ1-1
CDR3 protein: CASSLVLAEAFF; CDR3 DNA: TGTGCCAGCAGCTTGGTTCTAGCCGAAGCTTTCTTT; clone size: -; D gene: -; V gene: TRBV5-6; J gene: TRBJ1-1
CDR3 protein: CASSAGLAGGTDTQYF; CDR3 DNA: TGTGCCAGCAGCGCCGGACTAGCGGGAGGCACAGATACGCAGTATTTT; clone size: -; D gene: TRBD2; V gene: TRBV7-9; J gene: TRBJ2-3
CDR3 protein: CAWLSGRVTYNEQFF; CDR3 DNA: TGTGCCTGGTTATCAGGTAGAGTGACGTACAATGAGCAGTTCTTC; clone size: -; D gene: -; V gene: TRBV30; J gene: TRBJ2-1
CDR3 protein: CASSQVVMASGGFYGYTF; CDR3 DNA: TGCGCCAGCAGCCAAGTTGTGATGGCGTCAGGGGGCTTTTATGGCTACACCTTC; clone size: -; D gene: TRBD1; V gene: TRBV4-1; J gene: TRBJ1-2
CDR3 protein: CASSLVADTPNYGYTF; CDR3 DNA: TGTGCCAGCAGCTTAGTCGCCGATACACCGAACTATGGCTACACCTTC; clone size: -; D gene: -; V gene: TRBV7-3; J gene: TRBJ1-2
CDR3 protein: CASSQAGEGNTIYF; CDR3 DNA: TGTGCCAGCAGCCAAGCGGGGGAGGGAAACACCATATATTTT; clone size: -; D gene: -; V gene: TRBV3-1/TRBV3-2; J gene: TRBJ1-3
CDR3 protein: CASSLGPDEQYF; CDR3 DNA: TGTGCCAGCAGCTTGGGTCCCGACGAGCAGTACTTC; clone size: -; D gene: -; V gene: TRBV5-6; J gene: TRBJ2-7
CDR3 protein: CASSYQGAVGYEQYF; CDR3 DNA: TGCGCCAGCAGCTACCAAGGGGCAGTGGGGTACGAGCAGTACTTC; clone size: -; D gene: -; V gene: TRBV5-1; J gene: TRBJ2-7
CDR3 protein: CASSEGAAIGYTF; CDR3 DNA: TGTGCCAGTTCCGAGGGGGCCGCCATCGGCTACACCTTC; clone size: -; D gene: TRBD1; V gene: TRBV12-3/TRBV12-4; J gene: TRBJ1-2
CDR3 protein: CAWSVGGGTDTQYF; CDR3 DNA: TGTGCCTGGAGTGTAGGGGGCGGCACAGATACGCAGTATTTT; clone size: -; D gene: TRBD1; V gene: TRBV30; J gene: TRBJ2-3
CDR3 protein: CSARQGNTIYF; CDR3 DNA: TGCAGTGCTAGACAAGGAAACACCATATATTTT; clone size: -; D gene: -; V gene: TRBV20-1; J gene: TRBJ1-3
CDR3 protein: CASSFPDSTNYEQYF; CDR3 DNA: TGTGCCAGCAGTTTCCCGGACAGCACCAACTACGAGCAGTACTTC; clone size: -; D gene: -; V gene: TRBV28; J gene: TRBJ2-7
CDR3 protein: CASSARTSGGAYEQYF; CDR3 DNA: TGTGCCAGCAGCGCAAGGACTAGCGGGGGTGCATACGAGCAGTACTTC; clone size: -; D gene: TRBD2; V gene: TRBV5-8; J gene: TRBJ2-7
CDR3 protein: CASGFKEQPQHF; CDR3 DNA: TGTGCTAGTGGTTTTAAAGAGCAGCCCCAGCATTTT; clone size: once; D gene: -; V gene: TRBV12-5; J gene: TRBJ1-5
CDR3 protein: CASSSLQGAWPQHF; CDR3 DNA: TGTGCCAGCAGTTCGTTACAAGGAGCTTGGCCCCAGCATTTT; clone size: -; D gene: -; V gene: TRBV27; J gene: TRBJ1-5
CDR3 protein: CASSPYAGGETQYF; CDR3 DNA: TGTGCCAGCTCACCATACGCAGGGGGGGAGACCCAGTACTTC; clone size: -; D gene: -; V gene: TRBV18; J gene: TRBJ2-5
CDR3 protein: CASGTGGEEKLFF; CDR3 DNA: TGCGCCAGTGGGACAGGGGGAGAGGAAAAACTGTTTTTT; clone size: -; D gene: TRBD1; V gene: TRBV5-1; J gene: TRBJ1-4